These 29 T cell receptor beta chains were all obtained from the same sample, sequenced in a study of OX40 agonist ivuxolimab in advanced cancers. Data came from immunoSEQ multiplex PCR; TCRdb stores just in-frame clones and leaves some out. Counted here are tens of thousands of clones, approximately 92% occurring once; the ten biggest clones make up more than 0.8%. The source material was CD4+ or CD8+ T cells sorted from blood, sampled in a trial of the OX40 agonist ivuxolimab. These receptors were collected from an adult with an advanced solid tumor such as melanoma, head and neck, liver or kidney cancer.

The genes are TRBV4-2 and TRBJ1-2; D ambiguous. V was pared by 0 bases and J by 2 bases, with 10 bases between. The CDR3 covers 15 residues. Germline V CDR1 and CDR2: LGHNA, YNFKEQ. The CDR3 region has the DNA TGTGCCAGCAGCCAAGAAGATAACGGCAACTATGGCTACACCTTC. Translating it yields CASSQEDNGNYGYTF.

J is TRBJ2-4 and V is TRBV4-1; either TRBD1 or TRBD2 may supply D (5 bases each). Germline V CDR1 and CDR2: MGHRA, YSYEKL. The CDR3 covers 17 residues. Trimming cost V 1 base and J 7 bases, with 20 bases left between them. The DNA for the CDR3 is TGCGCCAGCAGCCAAGGGCCCCCCCGGGACCTCAAGAACATTCAGTACTTC. Translating it yields CASSQGPPRDLKNIQYF.

CDR3 in amino acids: CASTLRSSGNTIYF. In nucleotides, the CDR3 is TGTGCCAGCACCCTCCGATCCTCTGGAAACACCATATATTTT. The rearrangement uses TRBV5-5 and TRBJ1-3; D unresolved. CDR3 length equals 14 residues. Looked up from germline, CDR1 is SGHKS and CDR2 is YYEKEE (reference sequence). Trimming took 6 bases from V and 0 from J, leaving 10 bases between them.

The chain combines TRBV29-1 with TRBJ2-5; a possible D gene is TRBD1 (5 bases). This CDR3 spans 13 amino acids. CDR1 and CDR2 from the germline V gene are SQVTM and ANQGSEA. With 3 bases removed from V and 1 base from J, the gap between germline ends came to 9 bases. The CDR3 reads CSVEGRLQETQYF. The CDR3 DNA is TGCAGCGTTGAGGGGCGGCTCCAAGAGACCCAGTACTTC.

The genes are TRBV5-6 and TRBJ2-3, with 7 bases fitting TRBD1. V trimming: 0 bases; J trimming: 11 bases; junction bases outside the gene matches: 0. Per germline, CDR1 SGHDT and CDR2 YYEEEE. CDR3 length equals 11 residues. The CDR3 DNA sequence: TGTGCCAGCAGCTTGGGACAGGGGCAGTATTTT. This codes for CASSLGQGQYF.

V gene TRBV4-2 combines with J gene TRBJ2-5, with D possibly being TRBD1 or TRBD2 (11 bases each). Trimming shortened V by 4 bases and J by 4 bases, and 22 bases separated the two germline ends. The CDR3 is made up of 17 amino acids. Per germline, CDR1 LGHNA and CDR2 YNFKEQ. The CDR3 spells CASSPDRGLAGGETQYF. Here the CDR3 DNA reads TGTGCCAGCAGCCCGGACAGGGGGCTAGCGGGAGGAGAGACCCAGTACTTC.

The V gene is TRBV5-5, the J gene TRBJ1-5; D remains ambiguous. V was trimmed by 0 bases and J by 4 bases, leaving 14 bases between them. The CDR3 extends over 16 amino acids. From germline, CDR1 is SGHKS and CDR2 YYEKEE (reference sequence). In DNA form, the CDR3 reads TGTGCCAGCAGCTTGGGCGGACTGCAAGCTAATCAGCCCCAGCATTTT. This translates into CASSLGGLQANQPQHF.

There are a few counts of this clone. This chain connects TRBV7-9 to TRBJ2-5; 11 bases match TRBD1. From germline, CDR1 is SEHNR and CDR2 FQNEAQ (reference sequence). The V and J ends lost 5 bases and 2 bases, in that order; junction bases with no gene match: 7. The CDR3 spans 16 residues. The CDR3 DNA is TGTGCCAGCAGCCTATCCGGGACAGGGGGACAAGAGACCCAGTACTTC. Amino acid sequence: CASSLSGTGGQETQYF.

This CDR3 is CASSLRQLQGNEQFF. For the CDR3, the DNA is TGTGCCAGCAGCTTAAGACAACTCCAGGGTAATGAGCAGTTCTTC. The chain carries TRBV7-2 and TRBJ2-1; D is perhaps TRBD1 (5 bases). The ends were cut back, 2 bases at V and 7 bases at J, with 15 bases in the middle. The CDR3 consists of 15 residues. Germline CDR1 reads SGHTA; CDR2 reads FQGNSA.

This chain links TRBV19 with TRBJ2-5; 11 nucleotides agree with TRBD1. The tail of the sequence fits TRBJ2-7 better, so the J call may be wrong. The CDR3 length is 14 residues. Germline assignment: CDR1 LNHDA and CDR2 SQIVND (reference sequence). This CDR3 reads CASSQKDRGPEQYF. Here the CDR3 DNA reads TGTGCCAGTAGTCAAAAGGACAGGGGGCCCGAGCAGTACTTC.

CDR3 region: CSVEGGQSTDTQYF. The CDR3 DNA follows: TGCAGCGTTGAGGGAGGGCAGAGCACAGATACGCAGTATTTT. J is TRBJ2-3 and V is TRBV29-1; 7 bases are a match to TRBD2. J gave up 0 bases and V 3 bases, and 3 bases lay outside the gene matches. Germline V gene data show CDR1 as SQVTM and CDR2 as ANQGSEA. The CDR3 is 14 amino acids.

The chain employs TRBV6-1 and TRBJ2-1; 10 positions agree with TRBD1. CDR3 length: 14 amino acids. Germline V gene lookup returns CDR1 MNHNS and CDR2 SASEGT. V shed 4 bases and J 4 bases; nucleotides not matched to a gene: 1. The CDR3 loop is CASSGQGAYNEQFF. CDR3 in DNA: TGTGCCAGCAGTGGACAGGGGGCATACAATGAGCAGTTCTTC.

The table lists this clone with a count of one. The chain recombines TRBV11-3 with TRBJ1-1; the match to TRBD1 covers 7 bases. The CDR3 loop spans 15 amino acids. Germline assignment: CDR1 SGHNT and CDR2 YENEEA. V shed 5 bases, J shed 0 bases, and the junction held 6 bases outside the gene matches. CDR3 sequence: CASSPGGGLNTEAFF. CDR3 in DNA: TGTGCCAGCAGCCCAGGGGGGGGGCTGAACACTGAAGCTTTCTTT. The complete variable domain, with remaining parts taken from reference TRBV11-3 and TRBJ1-1, reads EAGVVQSPRYKIIEKKQPVAFWCNPISGHNTLYWYLQNLGQGPELLIRYENEEAVDDSQLPKDRFSAERLKGVDSTLKIQPAELGDSAVYLCASSPGGGLNTEAFFGQGTRLTVV.

On this clone: The same CDR3 arises from other DNA sequences in this sample as well. This chain uses TRBV19 with TRBJ1-1, with D possibly being TRBD1 (6 bases). The CDR3 sequence is 13 residues long. CDR1 LNHDA and CDR2 SQIVND come from the germline V gene (reference sequence). V dropped 10 bases and J dropped 1 base, with 13 bases sitting between them. The CDR3 coding sequence is TGTGCCACCCGGGGGCCGACGAACACTGAAGCTTTCTTT. Translated: CATRGPTNTEAFF. Full variable domain (outside the CDR3, taken from reference TRBV19 and TRBJ1-1): DGGITQSPKYLFRKEGQNVTLSCEQNLNHDAMYWYRQDPGQGLRLIYYSQIVNDFQKGDIAEGYSVSREKKESFPLTVTSAQKNPTAFYLCATRGPTNTEAFFGQGTRLTVV.

This clone has more than one count but fewer than ten. The V call is TRBV2, the J call TRBJ2-7; D is unclear. The CDR3 loop spans 10 amino acids. The germline V gene encodes CDR1 SNHLY and CDR2 FYNNEI. The V and J ends lost 7 bases and 8 bases respectively, with 9 bases between them. The chain's CDR3 is CASNLDQQYF. CDR3 nucleotide sequence: TGTGCCAGCAACCTTGATCAGCAGTACTTC.

In this sample, this clone turned up once. J is TRBJ2-1 and V is TRBV5-1; TRBD1 or TRBD2 may be the D gene (7 bases each). The CDR3 extends over 14 amino acids. V lost 2 bases and J lost 9, with 15 bases in between. The germline CDR1 and CDR2 sequences are SGHRS and YFSETQ. In DNA form, the CDR3 reads TGCGCCAGCAGCTTAGGAACAGGGGAGGGTGAGCAGTTCTTC. Encoded protein: CASSLGTGEGEQFF.

This rearrangement joins TRBV5-1 to TRBJ1-5; no definite D call. The CDR3 is 14 amino acids. Looked up from germline, CDR1 is SGHRS and CDR2 is YFSETQ. The V end was cut by 0 bases, the J end by 4 bases, with 8 bases between. This CDR3 reads CASSLGGFNQPQHF. DNA for the CDR3: TGCGCCAGCAGCTTGGGGGGATTTAATCAGCCCCAGCATTTT.

The rearrangement uses TRBV9 and TRBJ1-2; the D is unclear. The CDR3 loop spans 14 amino acids. Germline CDR1 reads SGDLS; CDR2 reads YYNGEE. V was cut by 0 bases and J by 2 bases, with 8 bases left in between. This chain's CDR3 is CASSVEGKNYGYTF. CDR3 sequence (DNA): TGTGCCAGCAGCGTAGAGGGCAAGAACTATGGCTACACCTTC.

V and J are TRBV2 and TRBJ1-4; D possibly corresponds to TRBD1 (6 bases). This CDR3 is 14 amino acids long. V gave up 6 bases and J gave up 1 base, with 9 bases separating them. CDR1 and CDR2 from the germline V gene are SNHLY and FYNNEI. Here the CDR3 reads CASSKQGTNEKLFF. As DNA, the CDR3 is TGTGCCAGCAGCAAACAGGGAACTAATGAAAAACTGTTTTTT.

The chain joins TRBV4-2 to TRBJ2-1; 7 bases are shared with TRBD2. Germline lookup yields CDR1 LGHNA and CDR2 YNFKEQ. V gave up 4 bases and J gave up 0 bases; unmatched junction bases: 6. This CDR3 comprises 16 residues. Here the CDR3 reads CASSPRGGSSYNEQFF. CDR3 sequence (DNA): TGTGCCAGCAGCCCCCGGGGAGGGAGCTCCTACAATGAGCAGTTCTTC.

The chain uses TRBV14 and TRBJ1-1, with 8 positions matching TRBD1. V gave up 5 bases and J gave up 5 bases; unmatched junction bases: 4. This CDR3 region has 13 residues. Germline assignment: CDR1 SGHDN and CDR2 FVKESK. In DNA, the CDR3 is TGTGCCAGCAGCGGACAGGGAACAACTGAAGCTTTCTTT. It specifies CASSGQGTTEAFF.

The chain links TRBV6-6 to TRBJ2-5; D perhaps matches TRBD2 (6 bases). CDR1 MNHNY and CDR2 SVGAGI come from the germline V gene (reference sequence). Trimming removed 2 bases at V and 4 bases at J, with 14 bases between. The CDR3 covers 15 residues. The CDR3 is CASSYLEGLGETQYF. The CDR3 region has the DNA TGTGCCAGCAGTTACCTGGAGGGACTGGGAGAGACCCAGTACTTC.

The chain links TRBV27 to TRBJ1-2, with 9 bases identical to TRBD1. Germline-derived CDR1 and CDR2 are MNHEY and SMNVEV (reference sequence). The trim removed 6 bases at V and 6 bases at J, leaving 14 bases unmatched. The CDR3 loop spans 16 amino acids. The CDR3 reads CASSPYSIQGADGYTF. The CDR3, as DNA: TGTGCCAGCAGCCCCTATAGTATACAGGGGGCCGATGGCTACACCTTC.

The chain uses TRBV2 and TRBJ1-4; 7 positions agree with TRBD1. V was pared by 1 base and J by 8 bases, with 4 bases of the junction left unmatched. The CDR3 is 14 residues long. CDR1 and CDR2 (germline): SNHLY, FYNNEI. CDR3 nucleotide sequence: TGTGCCAGCAGTGAAGGGCAGGGGGTGGAAAAACTGTTTTTT. Protein product: CASSEGQGVEKLFF.

This chain uses TRBV7-2 with TRBJ2-1, with 7 nucleotides matching TRBD1. The trim removed 4 bases at V and 2 bases at J, leaving 5 bases unmatched. The CDR3 runs 15 residues. Germline assignment: CDR1 SGHTA and CDR2 FQGNSA. CDR3 loop: CASSYRQGPYNEQFF. CDR3 bases: TGTGCCAGCAGCTACCGACAGGGACCCTACAATGAGCAGTTCTTC.

V is TRBV6-1 and J is TRBJ1-6; the match to TRBD1 covers 10 bases. The CDR3 loop spans 14 amino acids. V dropped 6 bases and J dropped 7; count of bases not matched to a gene: 3. The V gene's germline CDR1 is MNHNS and CDR2 SASEGT. The CDR3, as DNA: TGTGCCAGCAGCCAGGGACAGGGGAATTCACCCCTCCACTTT. It specifies CASSQGQGNSPLHF.

The rearrangement links TRBV7-3 to TRBJ2-1; D unresolved. Germline V gene lookup returns CDR1 SGHTA and CDR2 FQGTGA. The CDR3 length is 13 residues. Trimming pared 1 base from V and 9 bases from J, leaving 10 bases between. The CDR3 nucleotides are TGTGCCAGCAGCTTAAATTGGGCTGGTGAGCAGTTCTTC. Translated, it gives CASSLNWAGEQFF.

V gene TRBV10-3 combines with J gene TRBJ1-3; D gene uncertain. From germline, CDR1 is ENHRY and CDR2 SYGVKD. This CDR3 has 13 residues. Trimming removed 3 bases at V and 3 bases at J, with 6 bases between. The CDR3 nucleotides read TGTGCCATCAGTGACCCAGTTGGAAACACCATATATTTT. Translated, it gives CAISDPVGNTIYF.

The V and J genes are TRBV5-1 and TRBJ2-1, with D perhaps given as TRBD1 or TRBD2 (5 bases each). Trimming cost V 5 bases and J 7 bases, with 16 bases left between them. There are 14 residues in the CDR3. CDR1 is SGHRS, CDR2 YFSETQ, per germline. CDR3 in amino acids: CASRSGTRTNEQFF. CDR3 coding DNA: TGCGCCAGCAGGTCCGGGACCCGCACGAATGAGCAGTTCTTC.